This T cell receptor beta chain came from a study of T cell changes during pregnancy in multiple sclerosis. With 6 bases clipped from V and 3 bases from J, the junction kept 2 bases outside the gene matches. The CDR3 sequence is 13 residues long. Germline V lookup: CDR1 MNHNS, CDR2 SASEGT. TCRdb's copy holds only in-frame clones and misses some; the assay was immunoSEQ multiplex PCR. The data hold 20,000 to 25,000 clones, with 85% to 90% observed a single time. This chain links TRBV6-1 with TRBJ1-2; 9 nucleotides match TRBD1. Sequencing was performed on CD8+ T cells from peripheral blood mononuclear cells, taken in the second trimester of pregnancy. This TCR was recovered from a female donor in good health, enrolled as a control in a pregnancy study. The CDR3 region has the DNA TGTGCCAGCAGCTGGACAGGGGACTATGGCTACACCTTC. This gives the protein CASSWTGDYGYTF.